This T cell receptor (beta chain) was identified during a study of shared clonotypes between healthy human individuals. Only in-frame clones appear in the TCRdb table, and some are missing; sequencing was by immunoSEQ multiplex PCR. Of millions of clones in the sample, around nine tenths are singletons; the top ten hold around 0.15%. Input material: naive CD4+ T cells sorted from blood. As to subset: CD45RA+ positively selected. This clonotype originated in a man in his late teens or twenties in good health.

CDR3 loop: CAISTGVVSYEQYF. The CDR3 DNA is TGTGCCATCAGCACCGGGGTCGTCTCCTACGAGCAGTACTTC. The chain employs TRBV10-3 and TRBJ2-7; possible D gene TRBD2, 5 bases. This CDR3 region has 14 residues. V was cut by 6 bases and J by 0 bases, with 12 bases left in between. Germline V lookup: CDR1 ENHRY, CDR2 SYGVKD.